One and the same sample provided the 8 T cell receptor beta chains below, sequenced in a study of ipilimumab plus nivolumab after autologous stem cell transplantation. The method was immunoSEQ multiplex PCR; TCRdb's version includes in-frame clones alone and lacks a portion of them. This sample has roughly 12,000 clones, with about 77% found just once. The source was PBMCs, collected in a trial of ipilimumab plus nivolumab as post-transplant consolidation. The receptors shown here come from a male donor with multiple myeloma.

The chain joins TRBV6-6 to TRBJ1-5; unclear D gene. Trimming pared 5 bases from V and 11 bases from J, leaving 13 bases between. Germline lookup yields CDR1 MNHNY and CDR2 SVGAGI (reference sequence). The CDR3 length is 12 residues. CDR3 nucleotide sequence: TGTGCCAGCAGTGACATGGGGAGGACCCAGCATTTT. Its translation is CASSDMGRTQHF.

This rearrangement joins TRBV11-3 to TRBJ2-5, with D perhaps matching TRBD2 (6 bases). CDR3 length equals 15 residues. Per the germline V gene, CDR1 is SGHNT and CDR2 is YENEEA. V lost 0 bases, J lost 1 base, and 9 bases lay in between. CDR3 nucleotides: TGTGCCAGCAGCTTAGATGCGGGGCCCCAAGAGACCCAGTACTTC. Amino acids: CASSLDAGPQETQYF.

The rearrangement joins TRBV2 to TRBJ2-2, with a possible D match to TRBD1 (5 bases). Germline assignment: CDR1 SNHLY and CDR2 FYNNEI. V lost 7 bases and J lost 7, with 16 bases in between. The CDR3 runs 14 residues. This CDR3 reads CASTRYGAGGELFF. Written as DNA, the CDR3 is TGTGCCAGCACCCGATATGGGGCAGGCGGGGAGCTGTTTTTT.

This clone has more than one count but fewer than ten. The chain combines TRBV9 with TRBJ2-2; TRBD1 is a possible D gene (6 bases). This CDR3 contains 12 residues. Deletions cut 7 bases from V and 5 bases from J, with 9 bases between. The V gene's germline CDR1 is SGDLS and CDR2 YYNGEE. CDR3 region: CASLGGTGELFF. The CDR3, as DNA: TGTGCCAGCCTAGGGGGTACCGGGGAGCTGTTTTTT. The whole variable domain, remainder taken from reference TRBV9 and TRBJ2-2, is DSGVTQTPKHLITATGQRVTLRCSPRSGDLSVYWYQQSLDQGLQFLIQYYNGEERAKGNILERFSAQQFPDLHSELNLSSLELGDSALYFCASLGGTGELFFGEGSRLTVL.

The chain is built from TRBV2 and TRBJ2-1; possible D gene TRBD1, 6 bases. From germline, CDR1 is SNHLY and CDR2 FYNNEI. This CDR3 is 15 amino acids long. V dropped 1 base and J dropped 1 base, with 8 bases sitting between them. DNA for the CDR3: TGTGCCAGCAGTGAAGAGAGGGGGTCCTACAATGAGCAGTTCTTC. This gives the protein CASSEERGSYNEQFF.

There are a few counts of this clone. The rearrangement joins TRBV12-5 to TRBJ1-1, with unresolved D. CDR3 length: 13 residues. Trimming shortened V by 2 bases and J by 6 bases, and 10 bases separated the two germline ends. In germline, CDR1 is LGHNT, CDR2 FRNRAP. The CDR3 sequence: CASGLLGVAEAFF. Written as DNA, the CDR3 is TGTGCTAGTGGTTTGCTCGGGGTCGCTGAAGCTTTCTTT.

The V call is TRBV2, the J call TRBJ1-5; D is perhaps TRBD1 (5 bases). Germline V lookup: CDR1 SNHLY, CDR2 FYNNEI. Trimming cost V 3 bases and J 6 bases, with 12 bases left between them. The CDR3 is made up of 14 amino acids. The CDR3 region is CASSDSRAGQPQHF. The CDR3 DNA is TGTGCCAGCAGTGATTCCAGGGCCGGTCAGCCCCAGCATTTT.

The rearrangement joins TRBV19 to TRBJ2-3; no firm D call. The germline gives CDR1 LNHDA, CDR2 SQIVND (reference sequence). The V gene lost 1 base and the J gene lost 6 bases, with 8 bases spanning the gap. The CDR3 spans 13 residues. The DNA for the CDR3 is TGTGCCAGTAGTATAGGCTCTCACGATACGCAGTATTTT. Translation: CASSIGSHDTQYF.